This record looks at one TCR beta chain sequence and its context. No antigen is known for it. This record comes from a study of CD8 T cells in Susac syndrome. cDNA came from approximately 0.5 to 1 ug RNA primed by random hexamers. TCRdb re-called the immunoSEQ multiplex PCR reads with MiXCR, one entry per CDR3 protein. The sample includes over 300,000 distinct CDR3 sequences, 92% of them seen just once. The germline V and J ends were trimmed by 0 bases and 1 base, with 13 bases remaining between them. The CDR3 has 16 amino acids. Per germline, CDR1 SGHRS and CDR2 YFSETQ. Study-wide points: Acknowledgment was made by the study that its TCR sequencing and HLA analysis involved a relatively small number of individuals.

TCR beta sequences were obtained from blood CD8+ and CD4+ T cells. The multiple sclerosis control group consisted of treatment-naive patients whose relapsing-remitting disease, which was either stable or active, fulfilled revised McDonald criteria. Negative magnetic isolation gave CD8+ and CD4+ cells; FACS enriched CD8+ TEMRA. The chain links TRBV5-1 to TRBJ1-1; D unclear. Sequencing was done on a sample of CD4+ T cells from PBMCs. This TCR was sampled from a human donor with multiple sclerosis. CDR3 sequence (DNA): TGCGCCAGCAGCTTGGTCTCCGGCAGAGGGAACACTGAAGCTTTCTTT. Amino acids: CASSLVSGRGNTEAFF. The full variable domain, with the rest looked up from reference TRBV5-1 and TRBJ1-1, is KAGVTQTPRYLIKTRGQQVTLSCSPISGHRSVSWYQQTPGQGLQFLFEYFSETQRNKGNFPGRFSGRQFSNSRSEMNVSTLELGDSALYLCASSLVSGRGNTEAFFGQGTRLTVV.